The 28 T cell receptor beta chains in this list originate from one sample, sequenced in a study of early T cells in non-severe SARS-CoV-2 infection. MiXCR, applied by TCRdb to the 5' RACE reads, yields one record per CDR3 protein. The table lists about 22,000 distinct CDR3 sequences, roughly 4.5% of them singletons. Sequenced sample: whole blood. These receptors all stem from an adult who was a healthcare worker with PCR-confirmed SARS-CoV-2 infection or an uninfected control (not recorded which).

The V call is TRBV12-3 or TRBV12-4, the J call TRBJ1-6; TRBD1 matches at 8 bases. The trim removed 5 bases at V and 7 bases at J, leaving 10 bases unmatched. The CDR3 has 16 amino acids. The CDR3 region has the DNA TGTGCCAGCAGTACCCGTGGACAGGGCCCGAATTCACCCCTCCACTTT. It specifies CASSTRGQGPNSPLHF.

This clonotype was counted many times. V gene TRBV7-9 combines with J gene TRBJ2-7, with D tentatively TRBD2 (6 bases). Trimming removed 5 bases at V and 3 bases at J, with 17 bases between. Per the germline V gene, CDR1 is SEHNR and CDR2 is FQNEAQ (reference sequence). This CDR3 is built from 15 residues. The CDR3 spells CASSLGGGTIYEQYF. The CDR3 coding sequence is TGTGCCAGCAGCCTCGGAGGAGGGACCATCTACGAGCAGTACTTC.

This clonotype was seen many times. This sequence joins TRBV3-2 and TRBJ2-2; no check of the table's D call, TRBD1, against the DNA was made. TRBV3-2 is designated a pseudogene. The CDR3 has 18 amino acids. In DNA form, the CDR3 reads TGTGCCAGCAGCCAAGAGGTACGGAGAGGGGAGAACACCGGGGAGCTGTTTTTT. This gives the protein CASSQEVRRGENTGELFF.

In this sample, this clonotype turned up many times. This sequence joins TRBV6-6 and TRBJ2-3; the D gene is possibly TRBD1 (7 bases). This CDR3 contains 16 residues. V was trimmed by 4 bases and J by 2 bases, leaving 16 bases between them. Germline V gene lookup returns CDR1 MNHNY and CDR2 SVGAGI (reference sequence). Here the CDR3 DNA reads TGTGCCAGCAGTTGGGGGGCACAGGGGATCACAGATACGCAGTATTTT. Protein product: CASSWGAQGITDTQYF.

This clonotype has only a few counts. This rearrangement joins TRBV5-1 to TRBJ2-7; D possibly corresponds to TRBD1 (7 bases). The germline V and J ends were trimmed by 1 base and 9 bases, with 11 bases remaining between them. Germline CDR1 reads SGHRS; CDR2 reads YFSETQ. CDR3 length equals 12 residues. The CDR3 nucleotides read TGCGCCAGCAGCTTGAACAGGGGAGGGCAGTACTTC. Translated, it gives CASSLNRGGQYF.

In this sample, this clonotype turned up many times. The CDR3 DNA reads as TGTGCCAGCAGCTTAAGAACAGTGAACACTGAAGCTTTCTTT. Protein product: CASSLRTVNTEAFF. This sequence joins TRBV7-8 and TRBJ1-1; the D is unclear. This CDR3 has 14 residues. Germline-derived CDR1 and CDR2 are SGHVS and FQNEAQ. Trimming took 2 bases from V and 0 from J, leaving 7 bases between them.

This clonotype was counted many times. The chain carries TRBV18 and TRBJ2-5; unclear D gene. The V and J ends lost 6 bases and 5 bases respectively, with 10 bases between them. In germline, CDR1 is KGHSH, CDR2 LQKENI. The CDR3 contains 12 residues. The CDR3: CASSTSQETQYF. The CDR3 region has the DNA TGTGCCAGCTCGACTTCCCAGGAGACCCAGTACTTC.

The table lists this clonotype with many counts. The chain is built from TRBV20-1 and TRBJ2-3, with D possibly matching TRBD2 (5 bases). V dropped 3 bases and J dropped 6 bases, with 10 bases sitting between them. The length of the CDR3 is 12 residues. Germline V gives CDR1 DFQATT, CDR2 SNEGSKA (reference sequence). The DNA for the CDR3 is TGCAGTGCTAGGTCGGGGAGTGATACGCAGTATTTT. This sequence encodes CSARSGSDTQYF.

This clonotype is medium-sized (0.01 to 0.1%) within its sample. The chain couples TRBV6-6 to TRBJ1-3, with no clear D. This CDR3 has 18 amino acids. V shed 6 bases and J shed 0 bases, with 21 bases lying between them. Germline lookup yields CDR1 MNHNY and CDR2 SVGAGI (reference sequence). The chain's CDR3 is CASRPGPRTLSSGNTIYF. CDR3 in DNA: TGTGCCAGCAGACCTGGACCCCGTACACTCTCCTCTGGAAACACCATATATTTT.

This sequence joins TRBV4-1 and TRBJ2-2; 12 nucleotides line up with TRBD2. J was trimmed by 4 bases and V by 4 bases; bases with no gene match: 7. CDR3 length: 17 amino acids. Germline V gene lookup returns CDR1 MGHRA and CDR2 YSYEKL. The DNA of the CDR3 is TGCGCCAGCAGCCGCTCGACTAGCGGGGGAACCACCGGGGAGCTGTTTTTT. Protein: CASSRSTSGGTTGELFF.

CDR3 loop: CASSPPAGGPDTQYF. CDR3 in DNA: TGCGCCAGCAGCCCCCCAGCGGGGGGGCCCGATACGCAGTATTTT. The V call is TRBV5-1, the J call TRBJ2-3; TRBD2 agrees at 10 bases. V was pared by 4 bases and J by 6 bases, with 8 bases of the junction left unmatched. CDR1 and CDR2 (germline): SGHRS, YFSETQ. The CDR3 sequence is 15 residues long.

This clonotype has at least ten counts. This chain links TRBV15 with TRBJ2-5, with D unclear. The germline gives CDR1 LNHNV, CDR2 YYDKDF (reference sequence). The V gene lost 0 bases and the J gene lost 2 bases, with 10 bases spanning the gap. The CDR3 runs to 15 residues. This chain's CDR3 is CATSRDLGRQETQYF. The CDR3 coding sequence is TGTGCCACCAGCAGAGATTTAGGCCGGCAAGAGACCCAGTACTTC.

This clonotype came up many times. The V and J genes are TRBV6-5 and TRBJ2-5; D is uncertain. This CDR3 is built from 12 residues. The V end was cut by 7 bases, the J end by 3 bases, with 9 bases between. Germline V gene sequence: CDR1 MNHEY, CDR2 SVGAGI. The CDR3 DNA reads as TGTGCCAGCAAGGTGGGCGAAGAGACCCAGTACTTC. It is translated as CASKVGEETQYF.

This clonotype occurred once. V gene TRBV7-3 combines with J gene TRBJ1-1; TRBD1 is a possible D gene (6 bases). Looked up from germline, CDR1 is SGHTA and CDR2 is FQGTGA. V was trimmed by 5 bases and J by 3 bases, leaving 10 bases between them. The CDR3 has 13 residues. CDR3 loop: CASSPHRDTEAFF. In DNA form, the CDR3 reads TGTGCCAGCAGCCCCCACAGGGACACTGAAGCTTTCTTT.

This clonotype was observed many times. This chain uses TRBV6-1 with TRBJ2-7, with 7 bases that match TRBD1. CDR1 is MNHNS, CDR2 SASEGT, per germline. V lost 6 bases and J lost 6; bases outside the gene matches: 8. The CDR3 consists of 13 residues. The CDR3, as DNA: TGTGCCAGCAGCAAGACAGGGATGGGCGAGCAGTACTTC. The encoded protein is CASSKTGMGEQYF.

This clonotype was counted at least ten times. The J gene is TRBJ2-5, the V gene TRBV4-3, with D uncertain. Germline loops: CDR1 LGHNA, CDR2 YSLEER. Trimming pared 0 bases from V and 5 bases from J, leaving 13 bases between. The CDR3 loop spans 15 amino acids. The CDR3 coding sequence is TGCGCCAGCAGCCAAGATCCTCGCGGTAGCGAGACCCAGTACTTC. Its translation is CASSQDPRGSETQYF.

This clonotype was seen ten or more times. This chain connects TRBV2 to TRBJ2-3; no clear D gene. This CDR3 comprises 16 residues. CDR1 SNHLY and CDR2 FYNNEI come from the germline V gene. V was trimmed by 1 base and J by 0 bases, leaving 11 bases between them. The CDR3 DNA reads as TGTGCCAGCAGTGAAGGGGCAGAGACTAGCACAGATACGCAGTATTTT. Protein sequence: CASSEGAETSTDTQYF. Combining the CDR3 with reference TRBV2 and TRBJ2-3 gives the whole variable domain EPEVTQTPSHQVTQMGQEVILRCVPISNHLYFYWYRQILGQKVEFLVSFYNNEISEKSEIFDDQFSVERPDGSNFTLKIRSTKLEDSAMYFCASSEGAETSTDTQYFGPGTRLTVL.

This chain uses TRBV20-1 with TRBJ2-5, with 7 bases identical to TRBD1. V shed 0 bases and J 2 bases; nucleotides not matched to a gene: 6. The CDR3 consists of 15 residues. CDR1 and CDR2 from the germline V gene are DFQATT and SNEGSKA (reference sequence). In DNA form, the CDR3 reads TGCAGTGCTAGAGAACAGACAGGGTGGCAAGAGACCCAGTACTTC. Translation gives CSAREQTGWQETQYF.

This clonotype was recorded many times. The J gene is TRBJ2-7, the V gene TRBV4-1; 9 nucleotides agree with TRBD2. This CDR3 contains 16 residues. The junction had 6 bases not matched to a gene; V was cut back by 2 bases and J by 1 base. Per germline, CDR1 MGHRA and CDR2 YSYEKL. CDR3 region: CASSQREAGGSYEQYF. CDR3 DNA sequence: TGCGCCAGCAGCCAACGGGAAGCGGGGGGTTCCTACGAGCAGTACTTC.

Note on this clonotype: A junction end diverges from the germline sequence, so it may reflect a read error. The chain joins TRBV10-1 to TRBJ1-6; TRBD1 matches at 8 bases. In germline, CDR1 is WNHNN, CDR2 SYGVQD (reference sequence). This CDR3 has 13 residues. CDR3 DNA sequence: TGCGCCAGCAGAGGGACAGGCTATTCACCCCACCACTTT. It translates to CASRGTGYSPHHF.

Remarks on this clonotype: The junction departs from the called germline gene at one end, perhaps through a read error. The chain links TRBV12-3 or TRBV12-4 to TRBJ2-5; TRBD2 might be the D (5 bases). The CDR3 runs to 16 residues. CDR3 protein: CVSSFLHGEYQETQYF. CDR3 sequence (DNA): TGTGTCAGCAGTTTTCTTCACGGGGAGTACCAAGAGACCCAGTACTTC.

Sample share makes this clonotype medium-sized. V usage is TRBV20-1 and J usage is TRBJ2-7; D perhaps matches TRBD2 (6 bases). This CDR3 spans 16 amino acids. V was clipped by 0 bases and J by 0 bases, with 15 bases between them. Germline CDR1 and CDR2: DFQATT and SNEGSKA (reference sequence). As DNA, the CDR3 is TGCAGTGCTAGAGATGCTGGCGGGGTCAGCTCCTACGAGCAGTACTTC. Its translation is CSARDAGGVSSYEQYF.

Notes on this clonotype: At one end the junction does not follow the germline gene, possibly because of a read error. V is TRBV19 and J is TRBJ1-1, with D maybe TRBD1 (5 bases). CDR3 size: 13 residues. Germline values: CDR1 LNHDA, CDR2 SQIVND (reference sequence). CDR3 loop: CASSIGGTPNRLF. DNA of the CDR3: TGTGCCAGTAGTATAGGAGGGACCCCTAATCGGCTTTTT.

Many counts were recorded for this clonotype. This rearrangement joins TRBV15 to TRBJ2-2; a weak D match, TRBD1 (5 bases). Germline V gene sequence: CDR1 LNHNV, CDR2 YYDKDF (reference sequence). The CDR3 totals 17 residues. V lost 3 bases and J lost 4, with 18 bases in between. The CDR3 is CATSSYWTRTSTGELFF. The CDR3 DNA follows: TGTGCCACCAGCAGCTATTGGACAAGGACCAGCACCGGGGAGCTGTTTTTT. Full variable domain (missing parts from reference TRBV15 and TRBJ2-2): DAMVIQNPRYQVTQFGKPVTLSCSQTLNHNVMYWYQQKSSQAPKLLFHYYDKDFNNEADTPDNFQSRRPNTSFCFLDIRSPGLGDTAMYLCATSSYWTRTSTGELFFGEGSRLTVL.

The V gene is TRBV5-4, the J gene TRBJ2-5; TRBD1 is a possible D gene (5 bases). Germline CDR1 reads SGHNT; CDR2 reads YYREEE (reference sequence). Trimming took off 2 bases at V and 3 bases at J, with 8 bases between the two ends. This CDR3 comprises 13 residues. The chain's CDR3 is CASSFGREETQYF. CDR3 sequence (DNA): TGTGCCAGCAGCTTCGGCAGGGAAGAGACCCAGTACTTC.

This clonotype was detected a few times. The rearrangement uses TRBV6-2 or TRBV6-3 and TRBJ1-6; D uncertain. CDR1 and CDR2 from the germline V gene are MNHEY and SVGEGT. V lost 4 bases and J lost 7, with 5 bases in between. The CDR3 covers 12 residues. CDR3 DNA: TGTGCCAGCAGTTCCAGAAATTCACCCCTCCACTTT. Residues: CASSSRNSPLHF.

This clonotype has ten or more counts. The chain joins TRBV7-2 to TRBJ2-3; weak D call: TRBD2 (6 bases). V gave up 4 bases and J gave up 0 bases, with 14 bases separating them. The CDR3 loop spans 16 amino acids. Per the germline V gene, CDR1 is SGHTA and CDR2 is FQGNSA. The CDR3 is CASSSVPGTSTDTQYF. The CDR3, as DNA: TGTGCCAGCAGCTCCGTACCCGGGACTAGCACAGATACGCAGTATTTT.

Only a few counts were recorded for this clonotype. This chain joins TRBV7-8 and TRBJ1-2; maybe TRBD1 (6 bases). This CDR3 has 16 amino acids. The V end was cut by 1 base, the J end by 4 bases, with 16 bases between. In germline, CDR1 is SGHVS, CDR2 FQNEAQ. CDR3 protein: CASSLGLRTDLYGYTF. CDR3 DNA: TGTGCCAGCAGCTTAGGACTCCGGACAGACCTCTATGGCTACACCTTC.